This record looks at one TCR beta chain sequence and its context. Its specificity is unknown. This record belongs to a study of CD8+ T cells in alopecia areata. Study-wide context: The study gave treated patients oral tofacitinib at 5 to 10 mg twice daily. Study-level points and caveats: Persistence during tofacitinib was seen for many expanded lesional clones in scalp and blood. Among the top 100, expanded CD8+ clones were significantly decreased by tofacitinib, as was scalp clonality.

cDNA reverse transcribed from extracted RNA served as the sequencing template. Here immunoSEQ multiplex PCR was the method, and the copy in TCRdb shows in-frame clones only, minus some. The profile shows about 190,000 clones, 60% to 70% of them singletons. The treatment is: oral pan-JAK inhibitor, 5-10 mg twice daily. The receptor comes from a human donor with alopecia areata. Source: CD4+ T cells sorted from blood, taken at week 4, from a patient treated with tofacitinib.

In DNA, the CDR3 is TGTGCCAGCAGCTTGATGAGTCCGGTCAATGAGCAGTTCTTC. This translates into CASSLMSPVNEQFF. V gene TRBV5-6 combines with J gene TRBJ2-1; D remains ambiguous. The V gene lost 1 base and the J gene lost 6 bases, with 11 bases spanning the gap. The CDR3 contains 14 residues. CDR1 and CDR2 (germline): SGHDT, YYEEEE.